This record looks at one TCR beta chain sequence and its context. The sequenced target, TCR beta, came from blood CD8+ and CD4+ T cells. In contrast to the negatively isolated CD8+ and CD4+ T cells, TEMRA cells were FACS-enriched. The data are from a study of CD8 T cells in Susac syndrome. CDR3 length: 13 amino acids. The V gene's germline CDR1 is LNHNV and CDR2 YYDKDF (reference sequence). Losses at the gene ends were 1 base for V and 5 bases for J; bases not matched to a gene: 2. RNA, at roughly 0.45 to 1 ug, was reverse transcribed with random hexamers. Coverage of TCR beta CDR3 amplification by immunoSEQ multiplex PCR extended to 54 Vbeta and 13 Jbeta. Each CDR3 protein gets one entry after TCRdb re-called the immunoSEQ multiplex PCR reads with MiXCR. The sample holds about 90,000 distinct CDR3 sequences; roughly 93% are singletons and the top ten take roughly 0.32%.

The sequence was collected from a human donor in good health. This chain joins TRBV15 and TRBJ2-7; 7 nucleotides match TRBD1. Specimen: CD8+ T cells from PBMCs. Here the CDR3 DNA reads TGTGCCACCAGCAGAGGAGGGGGCGACGAGCAGTACTTC. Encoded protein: CATSRGGGDEQYF.